Shown below are 3 T cell receptor beta chains from a single sample sequenced in a study of shared clonotypes between healthy human individuals. Assay: immunoSEQ multiplex PCR; the TCRdb copy retains only in-frame clones and omits some. Here the sample spans roughly 1,100,000 clones, 70% to 80% being singletons. Specimen: memory CD4+ T cells sorted from blood. Subset here: CD45RA-negative fraction. Receptors originate from a man younger than 35 in good health.

The V call is TRBV18, the J call TRBJ2-1; a weak D match, TRBD2 (6 bases). Germline loops: CDR1 KGHSH, CDR2 LQKENI. V was shortened by 6 bases and J by 7 bases, with 7 bases between the two germline ends. This CDR3 contains 11 residues. CDR3 sequence reads: CASSAGNEQFF. DNA of the CDR3: TGTGCCAGCTCCGCGGGAAATGAGCAGTTCTTC. Based on the CDR3 plus reference TRBV18 and TRBJ2-1, the full variable domain is NAGVMQNPRHLVRRRGQEARLRCSPMKGHSHVYWYRQLPEEGLKFMVYLQKENIIDESGMPKERFSAEFPKEGPSILRIQQVVRGDSAAYFCASSAGNEQFFGPGTRLTVL.

J is TRBJ2-1 and V is TRBV12-5, with TRBD2 identical over 12 bases. The germline V gene has CDR1 LGHNT and CDR2 FRNRAP. This CDR3 comprises 15 residues. With V trimmed by 6 bases and J by 3 bases, 3 bases remained unmatched. CDR3: CASGPTSGGYNEQFF. The CDR3 region has the DNA TGTGCTAGTGGCCCGACTAGCGGGGGCTACAATGAGCAGTTCTTC.

The chain is built from TRBV7-2 and TRBJ2-1; possibly TRBD2 for D (5 bases). In germline, CDR1 is SGHTA, CDR2 FQGNSA. Trimming took off 5 bases at V and 7 bases at J, with 24 bases between the two ends. The CDR3 totals 17 residues. CDR3 protein: CASSPPSGSPERNEQFF. The CDR3 DNA reads as TGTGCCAGCAGCCCTCCATCGGGATCTCCAGAAAGGAATGAGCAGTTCTTC.